This note documents a single T cell receptor (beta chain) sequence. The CDR3 extends over 16 amino acids. V lost 4 bases and J 4 bases, leaving 17 bases between the germline ends. Germline-derived CDR1 and CDR2 are SGHTA and FQGNSA. Clones were sequenced by immunoSEQ multiplex PCR, and TCRdb holds only the in-frame ones, with some missing. The sample has approximately 75,000 clones, 83% seen once; the top ten hold about 0.5%. This sample is part of a study of CD4 T cell repertoires in COVID-19. This TCR came from a human donor who had COVID-19. The specimen was CD4+ T cells from peripheral blood, collected after recovery from COVID-19. The chain employs TRBV7-2 and TRBJ1-3, with unresolved D. As DNA, the CDR3 is TGTGCCAGCAGCTCGGGTCGGGCCGCGGTAGGAAACACCATATATTTT. Protein sequence: CASSSGRAAVGNTIYF.